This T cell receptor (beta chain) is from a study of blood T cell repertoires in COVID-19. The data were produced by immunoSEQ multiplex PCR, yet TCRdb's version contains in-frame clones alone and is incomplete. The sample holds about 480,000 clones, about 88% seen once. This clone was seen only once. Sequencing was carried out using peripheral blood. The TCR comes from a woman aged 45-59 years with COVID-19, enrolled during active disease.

CDR3 region: CASSPDRVKSDEQFF. The CDR3 nucleotides read TGTGCCAGCAGCCCGGACAGGGTGAAAAGCGATGAGCAGTTCTTC. The V and J genes are TRBV3-1 (or the pseudogene TRBV3-2) and TRBJ2-1; 8 nucleotides agree with TRBD1. CDR1 is LGHDT and CDR2 is YNNKEL in the germline V gene (reference sequence). Losses at the gene ends were 4 bases for V and 8 bases for J; bases not matched to a gene: 10. The CDR3 length is 15 residues.